Below, 10 T cell receptor beta chains from the same sample are listed, as sequenced in a study of blood T cell repertoires in COVID-19. Generated by immunoSEQ multiplex PCR, the TCRdb table keeps only in-frame clones and is missing some. Among tens of thousands of clones listed, roughly 80% were seen once. Material for sequencing was peripheral blood. The origin of the receptors is a human donor in a cohort sampled during active COVID-19.

This sequence joins TRBV29-1 and TRBJ2-7, with 7 bases identical to TRBD1. The CDR3 contains 13 residues. J lost 2 bases, V lost 4 bases, and 5 bases had no gene match. The germline CDR1 and CDR2 sequences are SQVTM and ANQGSEA. The DNA for the CDR3 is TGCAGCGTTGGGGGGACAGCCACCTACGAGCAGTACTTC. This codes for CSVGGTATYEQYF.

The CDR3 protein is CASSAGTGAWEQYF. In DNA form, the CDR3 reads TGTGCCAGCAGTGCCGGGACAGGGGCTTGGGAGCAGTACTTC. This chain joins TRBV9 and TRBJ2-7; 10 bases line up with TRBD1. The CDR3 is made up of 14 amino acids. Germline trimming cut 5 bases from V and 7 bases from J; bases unmatched to any gene: 9. The germline V gene encodes CDR1 SGDLS and CDR2 YYNGEE.

This sequence joins TRBV10-2 and TRBJ2-7; 7 bases line up with TRBD2. The germline CDR1 and CDR2 sequences are WSHSY and SAAADI. The CDR3 length is 15 residues. J lost 0 bases, V lost 2 bases, and 4 bases had no gene match. In DNA form, the CDR3 reads TGCGCCAGCAGTGAGGCGGCTAGCGGCTCCTACGAGCAGTACTTC. Amino acids: CASSEAASGSYEQYF.

This chain links TRBV28 with TRBJ2-5; 7 bases match TRBD2. Germline lookup yields CDR1 MDHEN and CDR2 SYDVKM. Unmatched junction bases numbered 6, after V lost 3 bases and J lost 2 bases. CDR3 length: 15 amino acids. The CDR3 nucleotides are TGTGCCAGCAGTTTCCATGGGGGGGGTCAAGAGACCCAGTACTTC. Its translation: CASSFHGGGQETQYF.

The chain joins TRBV6-5 to TRBJ1-5; the D gene is possibly TRBD1 (6 bases). Trimming stripped 6 bases from V and 1 base from J, with 10 bases between. The CDR3 is 14 amino acids. Germline assignment: CDR1 MNHEY and CDR2 SVGAGI. The CDR3 region has the DNA TGTGCCAGCAGGAGGACAGCGAGCAATCAGCCCCAGCATTTT. Amino acid sequence: CASRRTASNQPQHF.

The chain combines TRBV4-1 with TRBJ1-1; D is possibly TRBD1 (6 bases). Germline CDR1 is MGHRA and CDR2 is YSYEKL. This CDR3 has 15 residues. Trimming stripped 4 bases from V and 2 bases from J, with 14 bases between. The CDR3 region is CASSPGDRTNTEAFF. For the CDR3, the DNA is TGCGCCAGCAGCCCCGGTGACAGGACAAACACTGAAGCTTTCTTT.

The rearrangement joins TRBV2 to TRBJ2-1, with unresolved D. The germline V gene encodes CDR1 SNHLY and CDR2 FYNNEI. The CDR3 spans 13 residues. V lost 5 bases to trimming and J lost 4 bases, with 9 bases between them. The CDR3 bases are TGTGCCAGCAGTCGACTGGTATACAATGAGCAGTTCTTC. This translates into CASSRLVYNEQFF.

As for this clone: One end of the junction is discordant with germline, which a read error may explain. This sequence joins TRBV19 and TRBJ2-1; the D gene is possibly TRBD2 (5 bases). This CDR3 comprises 15 residues. The germline V gene has CDR1 LNHDA and CDR2 SQIVND (reference sequence). CDR3 region: CASSIGGRGYSEQFF. For the CDR3, the DNA is TGTGCCAGTAGTATTGGAGGACGGGGATACAGTGAGCAGTTCTTC.

V is TRBV3-1 (or the pseudogene TRBV3-2) and J is TRBJ1-1; D is unresolved. The CDR3 length is 13 residues. V shed 4 bases and J shed 0 bases, with 6 bases lying between them. Germline V gene sequence: CDR1 LGHDT, CDR2 YNNKEL (reference sequence). CDR3 coding DNA: TGTGCCAGCAGCCGGAGATTGAACACTGAAGCTTTCTTT. It is translated as CASSRRLNTEAFF.

The chain carries TRBV2 and TRBJ1-4; 9 bases are shared with TRBD1. V shed 6 bases, J shed 8 bases, and the junction held 10 bases outside the gene matches. Germline lookup yields CDR1 SNHLY and CDR2 FYNNEI. This CDR3 spans 15 amino acids. The CDR3, as DNA: TGTGCCAGCAGGGCGGGACAGGGCCTTGGGGAAAAACTGTTTTTT. It yields the protein CASRAGQGLGEKLFF.